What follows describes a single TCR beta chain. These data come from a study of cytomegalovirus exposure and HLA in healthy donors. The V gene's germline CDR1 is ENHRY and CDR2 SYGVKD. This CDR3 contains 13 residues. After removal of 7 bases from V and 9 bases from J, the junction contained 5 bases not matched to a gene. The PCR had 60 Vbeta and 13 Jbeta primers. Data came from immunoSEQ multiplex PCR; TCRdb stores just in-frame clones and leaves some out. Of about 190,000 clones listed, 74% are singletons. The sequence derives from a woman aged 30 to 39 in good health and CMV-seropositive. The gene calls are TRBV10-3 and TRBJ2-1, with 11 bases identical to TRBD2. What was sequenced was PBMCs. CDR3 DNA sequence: TGTGCCATCACTGGGACTAGCGGATCTGAGCAGTTCTTC. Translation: CAITGTSGSEQFF.